This T cell receptor (beta chain) derives from a study of cytomegalovirus exposure and HLA in healthy donors. Points from the study as a whole: The likely explanation for a cluster of highly shared sequence variants was sequencing artifact.

Concerning this clone: Antigen specificity is unknown.

Amplification used 60 Vbeta primers and 13 Jbeta primers. Original methodology: Among the unique TCR beta chains that a later analysis counted, around 72 million in all, 10 million to 11 million were shared. The repertoire was sequenced with immunoSEQ multiplex PCR; TCRdb's copy has only in-frame clones and lacks some. Clone size and V and J calls were adopted from that table, with D and trimming inferred from the DNA. The sample contains 100,000 to 150,000 clones, 70% to 80% of which appear only once. Germline CDR1 reads SGHDT; CDR2 reads YYEEEE. This CDR3 spans 12 amino acids. Trimming stripped 2 bases from V and 7 bases from J, with 6 bases between.

This clonotype was sampled from a man aged 25 to 40 in good health and CMV-seronegative. The chain is built from TRBV5-6 and TRBJ2-2, with D possibly TRBD2 on 6 matching bases. Sequenced input: PBMCs. CDR3 sequence (DNA): TGTGCCAGCAGCTTCGGGGGCGGGGAGCTGTTTTTT. It codes for CASSFGGGELFF.